Ten or more counts support the clone carrying this T cell receptor (beta chain). What it binds is not known. Patients were all untreated before their thyroid surgery. TCRdb re-called the PCR reads via MiXCR. In the table there are some 69,000 clones, approximately 15% of which are singletons. Germline trimming cut 3 bases from V and 8 bases from J; bases unmatched to any gene: 8. CDR3 length equals 14 residues. This specimen belongs to a study of metastatic and nonmetastatic thyroid tumors. Study-level points and caveats: Malignant thyroid tumors reportedly had TCR beta diversity that was significantly higher than in benign nodules, in blood and tumor.

The chain is built from TRBV12-3 or TRBV12-4 and TRBJ1-2; 8 nucleotides line up with TRBD1. The sequence was collected from a male donor with papillary thyroid cancer or a benign thyroid nodule (not recorded which). Some clones in this sample may be carry-over from other donors' samples. Sequencing input: blood. CDR3 region: CASSLRQGAGGYTF. For the CDR3, the DNA is TGTGCCAGCAGTTTGCGGCAGGGGGCAGGAGGCTACACCTTC.